The clone carrying this T cell receptor beta chain has a handful of counts. This record belongs to a study of response to subunit inactivated influenza vaccine. J lost 5 bases, V lost 0 bases, and 3 bases had no gene match. CDR3 size: 15 residues. Germline assignment: CDR1 SGHRS and CDR2 YFSETQ. Via MiXCR, TCRdb re-called the RT-PCR reads, giving one row per CDR3 protein. The data show just under 550,000 distinct CDR3 sequences, around 25% seen once. This sample also belongs to another study, concerning T cells expressing NK-cell markers. That investigation notes: It was by 5'RACE template switching with UMIs that TCR beta cDNA was made. More than five donors had dominant NKG2C+ clonotypes that comprised about 1.0-8% of their CD8+ T cells. The CD3+CD56-NKG2C+ fraction of a few donors was likewise dominated by these clonotypes. Evidence did not settle whether expanded NKG2C+ T cell clones targeted HCMV.

The sequenced sample was CD4+ T cells sorted from PBMCs, obtained 12 days after vaccination. The chain links TRBV5-1 to TRBJ2-5; TRBD1 agrees at 11 bases. The receptor was isolated from a man between 50 and 59 years old who received an inactivated influenza vaccine. CDR3 region: CASSLGTGGSETQYF. For the CDR3, the DNA is TGCGCCAGCAGCTTGGGGACAGGGGGCAGTGAGACCCAGTACTTC.